The 20 T cell receptor beta chains in this list originate from one sample, sequenced in a study of CD8 T cells in Susac syndrome. The authors reverse transcribed roughly 0.5 to 1 ug RNA with random hexamers. Via MiXCR, TCRdb re-called the immunoSEQ multiplex PCR reads, giving one row per CDR3 protein. The sample lists about 150,000 distinct CDR3 sequences, about 94% occurring once. Sequencing was done on a sample of CD8+ T cells from PBMCs. Receptor source: a human donor with multiple sclerosis.

The chain combines TRBV9 with TRBJ2-6; D perhaps matches TRBD1 (5 bases). This CDR3 region has 16 residues. Trimming removed 3 bases from V and 0 bases from J, with 10 bases in between. Looked up from germline, CDR1 is SGDLS and CDR2 is YYNGEE. CDR3: CASSDSTGSGANVLTF. As DNA, the CDR3 is TGTGCCAGCAGCGACTCAACAGGCTCTGGGGCCAACGTCCTGACTTTC. Full variable domain (remainder filled in from reference TRBV9 and TRBJ2-6): DSGVTQTPKHLITATGQRVTLRCSPRSGDLSVYWYQQSLDQGLQFLIQYYNGEERAKGNILERFSAQQFPDLHSELNLSSLELGDSALYFCASSDSTGSGANVLTFGAGSRLTVL.

J is TRBJ1-2 and V is TRBV6-5; no clear D. Germline loops: CDR1 MNHEY, CDR2 SVGAGI. There are 17 residues in the CDR3. V lost 1 base and J lost 2, with 17 bases in between. The CDR3, as DNA: TGTGCCAGCAGTTACTTCCGGCCGGGCACCAAAAACTATGGCTACACCTTC. This sequence encodes CASSYFRPGTKNYGYTF.

The V gene is TRBV30, the J gene TRBJ1-1; unclear D gene. The germline V and J ends were trimmed by 1 base and 11 bases, with 11 bases remaining between them. This CDR3 region has 11 residues. CDR1 GTSNPN and CDR2 SVGIG come from the germline V gene (reference sequence). The CDR3 bases are TGTGCCTGGAGTGCGGGTCTCGGGGCTTTCTTT. Translation gives CAWSAGLGAFF.

The genes are TRBV6-2 or TRBV6-3 and TRBJ2-7; D not certain. The CDR3 has 13 amino acids. The germline V gene encodes CDR1 MNHEY and CDR2 SVGEGT. The V end lost 0 bases, the J end lost 4 bases, and 7 bases lay between the germline ends. CDR3 DNA: TGTGCCAGCAGTTACTCGCGGATTTACGAGCAGTACTTC. Translating gives CASSYSRIYEQYF.

The rearrangement links TRBV20-1 to TRBJ1-2; 9 positions agree with TRBD1. This CDR3 spans 17 amino acids. CDR1 is DFQATT, CDR2 SNEGSKA, per germline (reference sequence). J was trimmed by 3 bases and V by 0 bases; bases with no gene match: 11. The chain's CDR3 is CSARDFKGGQGDYGYTF. The CDR3 DNA sequence: TGCAGTGCTAGAGATTTTAAAGGGGGACAGGGTGACTATGGCTACACCTTC.

The chain is built from TRBV20-1 and TRBJ1-1, with D possibly being TRBD1 (5 bases). There are 13 residues in the CDR3. CDR1 DFQATT and CDR2 SNEGSKA come from the germline V gene (reference sequence). The germline V and J ends were trimmed by 1 base and 1 base, with 7 bases remaining between them. Here the CDR3 DNA reads TGCAGTGCTAGAGGAGGACAGAACACTGAAGCTTTCTTT. It encodes CSARGGQNTEAFF.

The chain employs TRBV20-1 and TRBJ2-1, with a possible D match to TRBD2 (6 bases). Germline values: CDR1 DFQATT, CDR2 SNEGSKA (reference sequence). V lost 1 base and J 5 bases, leaving 15 bases between the germline ends. This CDR3 region has 15 residues. The CDR3 region is CSARGLAGPNNEQFF. DNA of the CDR3: TGCAGTGCTAGAGGTCTCGCGGGGCCCAACAATGAGCAGTTCTTC.

The chain carries TRBV20-1 and TRBJ2-7; TRBD1 or TRBD2 may be the D gene (5 bases each). The CDR3 has 13 residues. V gave up 7 bases and J gave up 3 bases, with 16 bases separating them. Germline loops: CDR1 DFQATT, CDR2 SNEGSKA (reference sequence). CDR3: CSGLRGEGYEQYF. The CDR3 DNA is TGCAGTGGCCTCCGAGGGGAAGGCTACGAGCAGTACTTC.

This sequence joins TRBV4-1 and TRBJ1-1; TRBD1 agrees at 8 bases. CDR3 length equals 14 residues. Germline trimming cut 0 bases from V and 6 bases from J; bases unmatched to any gene: 3. Germline assignment: CDR1 MGHRA and CDR2 YSYEKL. This chain's CDR3 is CASSQDRGPAEAFF. The CDR3 region has the DNA TGCGCCAGCAGCCAAGACAGGGGGCCGGCTGAAGCTTTCTTT.

CDR3 sequence: CSVRKAGETQYF. The CDR3 nucleotides read TGCAGTGTCCGAAAGGCTGGAGAGACCCAGTACTTC. The V and J genes are TRBV20-1 and TRBJ2-5; D unresolved. The CDR3 covers 12 residues. V was pared by 7 bases and J by 4 bases, with 13 bases between. In germline, CDR1 is DFQATT, CDR2 SNEGSKA (reference sequence).

The chain combines TRBV9 with TRBJ2-5; 9 positions agree with TRBD2. This CDR3 has 15 residues. Germline CDR1 reads SGDLS; CDR2 reads YYNGEE. Losses at the gene ends were 0 bases for V and 2 bases for J; bases not matched to a gene: 2. The CDR3 protein is CASSVGGRGQETQYF. In DNA, the CDR3 is TGTGCCAGCAGCGTAGGCGGGAGGGGACAAGAGACCCAGTACTTC.

The J gene is TRBJ2-7, the V gene TRBV13, with 9 bases that match TRBD2. From germline, CDR1 is PRHDT and CDR2 FYEKMQ (reference sequence). The CDR3 is 15 residues long. J gave up 3 bases and V 1 base, and 4 bases lay outside the gene matches. The CDR3 here is CASSLVTSGNYEQYF. The CDR3 DNA is TGTGCCAGCAGCTTAGTGACTAGCGGAAACTACGAGCAGTACTTC.

This chain joins TRBV6-1 and TRBJ2-3; 9 bases are shared with TRBD1. The CDR3 sequence is 15 residues long. Trimming at V came to 6 bases and at J to 6 bases, leaving 10 bases not matched to a gene. Germline V gives CDR1 MNHNS, CDR2 SASEGT. The CDR3 DNA reads as TGTGCCAGCAGGGAGGGACAGGGATCCAAGGATACGCAGTATTTT. Amino acid sequence: CASREGQGSKDTQYF.

This chain uses TRBV14 with TRBJ2-2; maybe TRBD1 (7 bases). The CDR3 covers 17 residues. The germline V gene has CDR1 SGHDN and CDR2 FVKESK. V was shortened by 0 bases and J by 3 bases, with 14 bases between the two germline ends. CDR3 DNA: TGTGCCAGCAGCCAAGATCGAGACAGGGAGGACACCGGGGAGCTGTTTTTT. Translated: CASSQDRDREDTGELFF.

The chain is built from TRBV20-1 and TRBJ1-2; D is undetermined. V was pared by 7 bases and J by 3 bases, with 9 bases between. CDR3 length: 11 amino acids. Per the germline V gene, CDR1 is DFQATT and CDR2 is SNEGSKA (reference sequence). The CDR3 nucleotides are TGCAGTGGGGCCCAGCACTATGGCTACACCTTC. It specifies CSGAQHYGYTF.

The chain uses TRBV29-1 and TRBJ2-6; no firm D call. Trimming cost V 1 base and J 2 bases, with 18 bases left between them. Germline V gene sequence: CDR1 SQVTM, CDR2 ANQGSEA. This CDR3 has 18 residues. CDR3 amino acids: CSVEVRSGRVPGANVLTF. CDR3 sequence (DNA): TGCAGCGTTGAAGTAAGGTCCGGTCGGGTACCTGGGGCCAACGTCCTGACTTTC.

The rearrangement links TRBV27 to TRBJ2-3; D unresolved. In germline, CDR1 is MNHEY, CDR2 SMNVEV (reference sequence). The V end was cut by 7 bases, the J end by 2 bases, with 13 bases between. This CDR3 is 14 amino acids long. CDR3 DNA: TGTGCCAGCACTCCGGCAGGTTACACAGATACGCAGTATTTT. Its protein is CASTPAGYTDTQYF.

This rearrangement joins TRBV5-4 to TRBJ2-3; D gene ambiguous. Germline loops: CDR1 SGHNT, CDR2 YYREEE (reference sequence). Trimming left V 2 bases short and J 1 base short, with 14 bases between. The CDR3 contains 16 residues. Here the CDR3 reads CASSFKERPGTDTQYF. The CDR3 nucleotides are TGTGCCAGCAGCTTCAAGGAAAGACCGGGCACAGATACGCAGTATTTT.

This clonotype occurred a few times. The CDR3 DNA reads TGTGCCAGCAGTAACTACGAGCAGTACTTC. Its translation: CASSNYEQYF. The rearrangement joins TRBV28 to TRBJ2-7; no reliable D call. The CDR3 loop spans 10 amino acids. V was trimmed by 5 bases and J by 3 bases, leaving 2 bases between them. Germline lookup yields CDR1 MDHEN and CDR2 SYDVKM.

This clonotype was picked up a small number of times. This chain joins TRBV13 and TRBJ2-7; 10 bases line up with TRBD1. Germline CDR1 reads PRHDT; CDR2 reads FYEKMQ (reference sequence). J lost 3 bases, V lost 5 bases, and 4 bases had no gene match. The CDR3 has 14 residues. This CDR3 is CASSQGQGSYEQYF. The CDR3, as DNA: TGTGCCAGCAGCCAGGGACAGGGGAGCTACGAGCAGTACTTC.